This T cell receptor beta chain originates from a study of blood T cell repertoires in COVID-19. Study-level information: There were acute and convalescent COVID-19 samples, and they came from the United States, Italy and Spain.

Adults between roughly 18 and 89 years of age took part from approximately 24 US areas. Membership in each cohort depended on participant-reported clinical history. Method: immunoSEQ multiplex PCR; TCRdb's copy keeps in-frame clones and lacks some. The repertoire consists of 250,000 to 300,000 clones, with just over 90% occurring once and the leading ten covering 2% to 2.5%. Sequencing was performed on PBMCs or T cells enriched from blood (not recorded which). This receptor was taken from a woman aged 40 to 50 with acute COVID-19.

Here the CDR3 DNA reads TGTGCCAGCAGCCGGACGGAGGGCATGAACACTGAAGCTTTCTTT. This codes for CASSRTEGMNTEAFF. The chain employs TRBV3-1 (or the pseudogene TRBV3-2) and TRBJ1-1, with D uncertain. The CDR3 is 15 amino acids. Germline V gene sequence: CDR1 LGHDT, CDR2 YNNKEL (reference sequence). Trimming stripped 4 bases from V and 0 bases from J, with 12 bases between.